This T cell receptor (beta chain) was sequenced in a study of shared clonotypes between healthy human individuals. Naive CD8 cells, CD45RO-negative and positively selected for CCR7, excluded terminally differentiated effector memory CD45RA+ cells. Trimming stripped 11 bases from V and 1 base from J, with 20 bases between. The length of the CDR3 is 15 residues. The germline CDR1 and CDR2 sequences are MNHEY and SMNVEV (reference sequence). The assay was immunoSEQ multiplex PCR, and TCRdb's table has in-frame clones only and misses some. This sample has around 2,000,000 clones, with less than 95% found just once.

The chain is built from TRBV27 and TRBJ1-2, with D unclear. Sequencing input: naive CD8+ T cells sorted from blood. The receptor was isolated from a man aged 18 to 35 in good health. The CDR3 nucleotides are TGTGCCCCCACCCGGAACGGAAGATTTAACTATGGCTACACCTTC. Translation gives CAPTRNGRFNYGYTF.